The clone carrying this T cell receptor beta chain was recorded a few times. Its target is not known. UMIs and a universal primer site were added when TCR cDNA was made by 5'RACE template switching. TCRdb re-derived calls from the 5' RACE reads in MiXCR, one entry per CDR3 protein. The sample has roughly 340,000 distinct CDR3 sequences, roughly 9.4% seen once. The CDR3 is made up of 19 amino acids. Germline V gene data show CDR1 as SGHVS and CDR2 as FQNEAQ. V was clipped by 5 bases and J by 7 bases; unmatched bases: 17. These data originate in a study of T cells after yellow fever vaccination. The wider study: The fractions with low cell numbers were processed using SMART-Seq v4 Ultra Low Input.

Study observations and caveats: After the booster, 96% of CD4 and about nine tenths of CD8 primary-response clones were re-detected.

This sequence originates from a man younger than 35 who received the YFV17D yellow fever vaccine. The chain is built from TRBV7-8 and TRBJ2-1, with 13 nucleotides matching TRBD2. Source: PBMCs, taken on the day of the first yellow fever vaccination. The CDR3 is CASSQNQGTSGATGNEQFF. The CDR3 DNA reads as TGTGCCAGCAGCCAAAACCAAGGGACTAGCGGGGCAACGGGGAATGAGCAGTTCTTC.